Presented here are 29 T cell receptor beta chains from one specimen sequenced in a study of T cells in Graves' hyperthyroidism and ophthalmopathy. Amplification of TCR beta CDR3 regions used RNA as the template. Initially, a first-round RT-PCR of the TCR CDR3 employed the HTBI primer set. TCRdb recomputed calls from the multiplex PCR reads with MiXCR, one row per CDR3 protein. The sample has 550,000 to 700,000 distinct CDR3 sequences; 46% are singletons. The specimen was peripheral blood or thyroid tissue (not recorded which). The receptors come from an adult woman with Graves' disease, either hyperthyroidism or ophthalmopathy (not recorded which).

The rearrangement uses TRBV6-1 and TRBJ2-6; TRBD1 matches 10 bases. This CDR3 contains 15 residues. The trim removed 6 bases at V and 11 bases at J, leaving 10 bases unmatched. Germline V CDR1 and CDR2: MNHNS, SASEGT. CDR3 in DNA: TGTGCCAGCAGAACGACAGGGGGCACAGGCTACGTCCTGACTTTC. Translation: CASRTTGGTGYVLTF.

The chain employs TRBV12-3 or TRBV12-4 and TRBJ1-2, with TRBD1 identical over 10 bases. The CDR3 is 14 amino acids. With V trimmed by 3 bases and J by 8 bases, 6 bases remained unmatched. The CDR3 here is CASSFGTGDLGYTF. Here the CDR3 DNA reads TGTGCCAGCAGTTTTGGGACAGGGGATTTAGGCTACACCTTC.

This clonotype was seen ten or more times. The V and J genes are TRBV4-1 and TRBJ2-5; TRBD2 aligns across 10 bases. V shed 0 bases and J 2 bases; nucleotides not matched to a gene: 9. The CDR3 totals 18 residues. In germline, CDR1 is MGHRA, CDR2 YSYEKL. CDR3 in amino acids: CASSQDLVGLALQETQYF. The CDR3 nucleotides are TGCGCCAGCAGCCAAGATCTAGTGGGACTAGCGTTACAAGAGACCCAGTACTTC.

The rearrangement uses TRBV4-3 and TRBJ2-5; 7 bases are shared with TRBD1. The V segment lost 1 base and the J segment 3 bases; nucleotides outside the gene matches: 8. Germline loops: CDR1 LGHNA, CDR2 YSLEER. The CDR3 is made up of 16 amino acids. This CDR3 is CASSQGGRGQKETQYF. The CDR3 DNA reads as TGCGCCAGCAGCCAAGGTGGTAGGGGGCAAAAAGAGACCCAGTACTTC.

This clonotype was seen just once. This clone may be a read error of a much larger clone one base away. It is likely a read error, because the conserved phenylalanine at the end of the CDR3 is missing. This rearrangement joins TRBV6-1 to TRBJ1-1; tentatively, D is TRBD1 (5 bases). Germline CDR1 reads MNHNS; CDR2 reads SASEGT. The CDR3 has 11 residues. Trimming stripped 6 bases from V and 10 bases from J, with 12 bases between. This chain's CDR3 is CASRGELAAFL. The CDR3 DNA sequence: TGTGCCAGCAGGGGGGAATTGGCAGCTTTCCTT.

This clonotype has a count of ten or more. V is TRBV5-6 and J is TRBJ2-5; perhaps TRBD1 as D (6 bases). Germline V gene data show CDR1 as SGHDT and CDR2 as YYEEEE. This CDR3 is built from 15 residues. V was shortened by 4 bases and J by 5 bases, with 18 bases between the two germline ends. As DNA, the CDR3 is TGTGCCAGCAGCATGGCCAGGGGCGGTAGGGAGACCCAGTACTTC. This sequence encodes CASSMARGGRETQYF.

The chain carries TRBV5-6 and TRBJ2-7; D call uncertain. Germline loops: CDR1 SGHDT, CDR2 YYEEEE. V was clipped by 0 bases and J by 3 bases, with 13 bases between them. The CDR3 runs 15 residues. The CDR3 here is CASSLGQVEVYEQYF. In nucleotides, the CDR3 is TGTGCCAGCAGCTTGGGTCAGGTAGAGGTCTACGAGCAGTACTTC.

This chain uses TRBV15 with TRBJ1-4; D call uncertain. The CDR3 is made up of 15 amino acids. The germline gives CDR1 LNHNV, CDR2 YYDKDF (reference sequence). V was cut by 0 bases and J by 7 bases, with 12 bases left in between. Here the CDR3 reads CATSRDQQPAEKLFF. As DNA, the CDR3 is TGTGCCACCAGCAGAGATCAACAGCCGGCTGAAAAACTGTTTTTT.

The chain has TRBV27 and TRBJ2-7; 8 bases match TRBD1. Germline V lookup: CDR1 MNHEY, CDR2 SMNVEV (reference sequence). J gave up 3 bases and V 2 bases, and 6 bases lay outside the gene matches. The length of the CDR3 is 15 residues. The CDR3 is CASSLGQGANYEQYF. The CDR3 DNA reads TGTGCCAGCAGTTTAGGGCAGGGGGCAAACTACGAGCAGTACTTC.

The J gene is TRBJ1-4, the V gene TRBV10-3, with 8 bases aligning to TRBD1. There are 14 residues in the CDR3. The germline V gene has CDR1 ENHRY and CDR2 SYGVKD. After removal of 2 bases from V and 8 bases from J, the junction contained 4 bases not matched to a gene. CDR3 DNA: TGTGCCATCAGTGAGGACAGGGGAGACGAAAAACTGTTTTTT. Its translation is CAISEDRGDEKLFF.

This rearrangement joins TRBV15 to TRBJ2-7, with TRBD2 as a possible D gene (5 bases). Trimming pared 0 bases from V and 9 bases from J, leaving 15 bases between. The length of the CDR3 is 14 residues. CDR1 is LNHNV and CDR2 is YYDKDF in the germline V gene (reference sequence). CDR3 DNA: TGTGCCACCAGCAGAGATTCCCAACGGGATTCGCAGTACTTC. Translated: CATSRDSQRDSQYF.

This chain uses TRBV2 with TRBJ1-6, with TRBD1 identical over 8 bases. V lost 6 bases and J lost 5; bases outside the gene matches: 6. CDR3 length: 15 residues. Germline CDR1 reads SNHLY; CDR2 reads FYNNEI. The CDR3 nucleotides are TGTGCCAGCAGCGCTAGGGGACAGGATAATTCACCCCTCCACTTT. Residues: CASSARGQDNSPLHF.

The CDR3 region is CATSEYRAQNLHF. DNA for the CDR3: TGTGCCACCAGTGAGTACAGGGCCCAGAACCTCCACTTT. The chain couples TRBV24-1 to TRBJ1-6; a possible D gene is TRBD1 (6 bases). Between the trimmed V and J ends, which lost 4 bases and 15 bases, there was a span of 15 bases. The germline V gene has CDR1 KGHDR and CDR2 SFDVKD. This CDR3 region has 13 residues.

The V and J genes are TRBV12-3 or TRBV12-4 and TRBJ1-1; no definite D call. With 3 bases removed from V and 2 bases from J, the gap between germline ends came to 7 bases. CDR3 length equals 13 residues. The CDR3 coding sequence is TGTGCCAGCAGTTTTAGGGAAAACACTGAAGCTTTCTTT. Translation gives CASSFRENTEAFF.

The chain combines TRBV10-2 with TRBJ1-1, with TRBD1 matching over 10 bases. V was pared by 7 bases and J by 5 bases, with 10 bases of the junction left unmatched. CDR1 is WSHSY, CDR2 SAAADI, per germline. The CDR3 has 15 amino acids. The CDR3, as DNA: TGCGCCAGCATCAACCCTGGACAGGGGGGAACTGAAGCTTTCTTT. Translated, it gives CASINPGQGGTEAFF.

The chain employs TRBV15 and TRBJ2-5; weak D call: TRBD1 (6 bases). This CDR3 spans 16 amino acids. The germline gives CDR1 LNHNV, CDR2 YYDKDF (reference sequence). V gave up 0 bases and J gave up 5 bases, with 16 bases separating them. The CDR3 DNA follows: TGTGCCACCAGCAGAGAAGGGCAGGGGATGATGGAGACCCAGTACTTC. This sequence encodes CATSREGQGMMETQYF.

This clonotype was found many times. The chain joins TRBV20-1 to TRBJ2-7; 10 bases are shared with TRBD2. The V gene's germline CDR1 is DFQATT and CDR2 SNEGSKA (reference sequence). The CDR3 length is 13 residues. Trimming removed 3 bases from V and 4 bases from J; junction bases left unmatched: 3. The CDR3 loop is CSASPSGSYEQYF. CDR3 bases: TGCAGTGCTAGCCCTAGCGGGAGTTACGAGCAGTACTTC.

The chain has TRBV29-1 and TRBJ2-7; tentatively, D is TRBD1 (6 bases). Trimming removed 5 bases at V and 2 bases at J, with 7 bases between. This CDR3 region has 11 residues. Germline CDR1 and CDR2: SQVTM and ANQGSEA. This chain's CDR3 is CSVRTAYEQYF. For the CDR3, the DNA is TGCAGCGTTAGGACAGCCTACGAGCAGTACTTC.

The chain combines TRBV29-1 with TRBJ2-7; a weak D match, TRBD1 (6 bases). The V and J ends lost 4 bases and 3 bases respectively, with 16 bases between them. The CDR3 length is 14 residues. The germline V gene has CDR1 SQVTM and CDR2 ANQGSEA. The CDR3 nucleotides are TGCAGCGTTGTGGGGGACAAAGGCGTCTACGAGCAGTACTTC. As protein: CSVVGDKGVYEQYF.

This clonotype was picked up many times. This chain joins TRBV20-1 and TRBJ2-5; maybe TRBD1 (7 bases). The germline CDR1 and CDR2 sequences are DFQATT and SNEGSKA (reference sequence). The CDR3 extends over 14 amino acids. The CDR3 sequence: CSYSGGWYQETQYF. The DNA for the CDR3 is TGCAGCTACTCAGGGGGGTGGTACCAAGAGACCCAGTACTTC.

This clonotype has only a few counts. This chain joins TRBV24-1 and TRBJ2-5; TRBD2 agrees at 7 bases. The germline CDR1 and CDR2 sequences are KGHDR and SFDVKD. The CDR3 is made up of 14 amino acids. After removal of 3 bases from V and 5 bases from J, the junction contained 5 bases not matched to a gene. In DNA, the CDR3 is TGTGCCACCAGTGATAGGGCGGGAGTTGAGACCCAGTACTTC. It specifies CATSDRAGVETQYF.

This chain links TRBV19 with TRBJ2-2; D unclear. Germline-derived CDR1 and CDR2 are LNHDA and SQIVND (reference sequence). The CDR3 runs to 13 residues. Trimming left V 4 bases short and J 7 bases short, with 10 bases between. The CDR3 sequence is CASSTDPGGELFF. CDR3 in DNA: TGTGCCAGTAGTACGGACCCCGGCGGGGAGCTGTTTTTT. The full variable domain, its missing parts supplied by reference TRBV19 and TRBJ2-2, is DGGITQSPKYLFRKEGQNVTLSCEQNLNHDAMYWYRQDPGQGLRLIYYSQIVNDFQKGDIAEGYSVSREKKESFPLTVTSAQKNPTAFYLCASSTDPGGELFFGEGSRLTVL.

This clonotype was counted at least ten times. This chain uses TRBV6-1 with TRBJ2-2; 7 bases fit TRBD1. CDR1 and CDR2 (germline): MNHNS, SASEGT. This CDR3 is 15 amino acids long. V shed 6 bases and J 0 bases; nucleotides not matched to a gene: 4. CDR3 loop: CASRDRFANTGELFF. DNA for the CDR3: TGTGCCAGCAGGGACAGGTTCGCGAACACCGGGGAGCTGTTTTTT.

The chain has TRBV29-1 and TRBJ1-4, with a possible D match to TRBD1 (6 bases). V was cut by 2 bases and J by 4 bases, with 11 bases left in between. The length of the CDR3 is 14 residues. Germline-derived CDR1 and CDR2 are SQVTM and ANQGSEA. CDR3 sequence reads: CSVEWGAGNEKLFF. For the CDR3, the DNA is TGCAGCGTTGAATGGGGGGCAGGTAATGAAAAACTGTTTTTT.

This clonotype was seen at least ten times. This chain connects TRBV10-2 to TRBJ1-2; D is unclear. V was trimmed by 0 bases and J by 7 bases, leaving 12 bases between them. The CDR3 length is 14 residues. The V gene's germline CDR1 is WSHSY and CDR2 SAAADI. CDR3 coding DNA: TGCGCCAGCAGTGAGTCCCTAAGGGCTGTTGGCTACACCTTC. Translation gives CASSESLRAVGYTF.

This chain links TRBV28 with TRBJ1-5, with 8 bases fitting TRBD1. Germline V gene sequence: CDR1 MDHEN, CDR2 SYDVKM. The ends lost 5 bases at V and 7 bases at J; junction bases unmatched: 7. The CDR3 covers 14 residues. The CDR3 here is CASSNRGEVQPQHF. The CDR3 coding sequence is TGTGCCAGCAGTAACAGGGGGGAGGTCCAGCCCCAGCATTTT.

The chain has TRBV2 and TRBJ1-5, with D possibly being TRBD1 (6 bases). The CDR3 contains 17 residues. V lost 5 bases and J 3 bases, leaving 20 bases between the germline ends. Looked up from germline, CDR1 is SNHLY and CDR2 is FYNNEI. The CDR3 loop reads CASSYSGGQGFNQPQHF. The CDR3, as DNA: TGTGCCAGCAGTTACTCGGGGGGGCAAGGGTTCAATCAGCCCCAGCATTTT.

Of note for this clonotype: It is unclear where the CDR3 begins or ends on the DNA, so no DNA is shown, and the CDR3 is as TCRdb lists it. The V call is TRBV11-2, the J call TRBJ1-4; whether TRBD1, the table's D call, matches the DNA was not checked. The CDR3 is 14 amino acids long, termini counted. Germline V CDR1 and CDR2: SGHAT, FQNNGV. The CDR3 loop is CASSLRTEMKNCFF.

About this clonotype: Without the conserved terminal phenylalanine or tryptophan, this CDR3 likely stems from a read error. The limits of the CDR3 on the DNA are not certain, so only TCRdb's listed CDR3 is given. The rearrangement joins TRBV19 to TRBJ1-1; the D call in the table, TRBD1, was not verified against the DNA. Germline V gene sequence: CDR1 LNHDA, CDR2 SQIVND (reference sequence). The length of the CDR3 is 11 amino acids, counting both ends. The CDR3 loop reads CASTLLGGSFY.